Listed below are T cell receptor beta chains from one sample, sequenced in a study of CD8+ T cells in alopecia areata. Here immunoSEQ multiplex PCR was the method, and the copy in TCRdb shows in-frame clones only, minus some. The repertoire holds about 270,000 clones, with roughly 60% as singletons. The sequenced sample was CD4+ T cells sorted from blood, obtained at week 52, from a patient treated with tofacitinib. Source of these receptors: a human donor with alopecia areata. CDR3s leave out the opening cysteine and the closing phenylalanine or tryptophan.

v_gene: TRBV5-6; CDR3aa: ASSQDRANSPLH
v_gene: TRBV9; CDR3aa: ASSEIGVGEPLH
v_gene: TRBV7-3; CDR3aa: ASSKGDSSYNSPLH
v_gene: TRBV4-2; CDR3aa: ASSPSRGDQPQH
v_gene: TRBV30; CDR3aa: ACNRGSTYEQY
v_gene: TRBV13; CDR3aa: ASSRGYGYT
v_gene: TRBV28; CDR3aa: ASSKAGFTDTQY
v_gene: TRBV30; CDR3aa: AWASGIRYTEAF
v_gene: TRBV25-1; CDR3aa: ASSGWFEAF
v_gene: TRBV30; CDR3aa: AWSWGGNTEAF
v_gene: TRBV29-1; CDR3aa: SVVTGGHKEQY
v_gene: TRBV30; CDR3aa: AWSVLSSGELF
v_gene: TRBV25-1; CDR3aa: ASSERLNTDTQY
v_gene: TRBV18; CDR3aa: ASSPQGDGQPQH
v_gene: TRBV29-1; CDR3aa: SVADRGRWSYEQY
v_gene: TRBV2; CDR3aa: ASSDQGGTDTQY
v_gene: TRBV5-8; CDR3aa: ASSLEVSLETQY